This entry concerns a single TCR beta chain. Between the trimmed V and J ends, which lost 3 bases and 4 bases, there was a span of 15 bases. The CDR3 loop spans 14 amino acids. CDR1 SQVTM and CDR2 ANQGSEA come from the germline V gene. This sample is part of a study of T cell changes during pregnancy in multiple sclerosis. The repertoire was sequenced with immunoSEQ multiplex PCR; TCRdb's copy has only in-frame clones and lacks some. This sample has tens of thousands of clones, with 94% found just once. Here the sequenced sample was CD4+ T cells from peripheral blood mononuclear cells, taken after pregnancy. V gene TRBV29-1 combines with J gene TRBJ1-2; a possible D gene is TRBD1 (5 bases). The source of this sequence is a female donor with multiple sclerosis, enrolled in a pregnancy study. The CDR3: CSVDSPRDGYGYTF. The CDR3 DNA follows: TGCAGCGTTGATTCCCCGCGGGACGGCTATGGCTACACCTTC.